This record covers a single TCR beta chain. This sample stems from a study of blood T cell repertoires in COVID-19. This table comes from immunoSEQ multiplex PCR, and its TCRdb copy is limited to in-frame clones, with some not included. The data show roughly 300,000 clones, 88% seen once. Sequencing was done on a sample of peripheral blood. This receptor was obtained from a young man with active or convalescent COVID-19.

CDR3 amino acids: CASSPPGSNEQFF. The CDR3, as DNA: TGTGCCAGCAGCCCACCCGGGTCCAATGAGCAGTTCTTC. The rearrangement joins TRBV6-6 to TRBJ2-1, with D hard to call. CDR3 size: 13 residues. In germline, CDR1 is MNHNY, CDR2 SVGAGI (reference sequence). Trimming shortened V by 6 bases and J by 6 bases, and 12 bases separated the two germline ends.